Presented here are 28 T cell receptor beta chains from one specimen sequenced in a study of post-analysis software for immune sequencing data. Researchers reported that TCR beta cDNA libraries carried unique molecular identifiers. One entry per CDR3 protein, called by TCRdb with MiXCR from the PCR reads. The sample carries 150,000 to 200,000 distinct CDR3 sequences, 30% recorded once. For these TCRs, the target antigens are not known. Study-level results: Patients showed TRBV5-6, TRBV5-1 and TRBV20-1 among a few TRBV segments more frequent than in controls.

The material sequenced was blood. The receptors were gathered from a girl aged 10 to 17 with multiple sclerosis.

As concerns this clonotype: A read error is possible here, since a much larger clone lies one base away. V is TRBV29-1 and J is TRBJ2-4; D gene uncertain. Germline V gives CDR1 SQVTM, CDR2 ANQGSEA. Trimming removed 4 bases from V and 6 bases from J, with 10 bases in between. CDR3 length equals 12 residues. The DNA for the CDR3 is TGCAGCGTTGTCACATGGCGAAACATTCAGTACTTC. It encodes CSVVTWRNIQYF.

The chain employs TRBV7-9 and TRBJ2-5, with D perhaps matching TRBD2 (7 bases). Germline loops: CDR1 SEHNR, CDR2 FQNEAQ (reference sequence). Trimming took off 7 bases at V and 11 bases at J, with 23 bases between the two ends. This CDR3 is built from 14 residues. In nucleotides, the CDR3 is TGTGCCAGCACAACAGCGGGACAAAGCTACAAGCAGTACTTC. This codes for CASTTAGQSYKQYF.

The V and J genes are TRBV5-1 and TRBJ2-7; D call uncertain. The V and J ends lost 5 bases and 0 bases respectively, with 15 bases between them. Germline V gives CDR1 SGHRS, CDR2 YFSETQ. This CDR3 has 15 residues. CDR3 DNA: TGCGCCAGCAGACCTGATAACGGGCCCTCCTACGAGCAGTACTTC. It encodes CASRPDNGPSYEQYF.

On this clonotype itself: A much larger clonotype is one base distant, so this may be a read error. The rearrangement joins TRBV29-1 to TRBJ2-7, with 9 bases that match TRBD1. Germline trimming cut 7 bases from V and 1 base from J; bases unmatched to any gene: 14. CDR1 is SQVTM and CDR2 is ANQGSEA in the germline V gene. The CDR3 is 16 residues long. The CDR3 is CSATHGTGTLSYEQYF. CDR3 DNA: TGCAGCGCTACCCATGGGACAGGGACGCTGTCCTACGAGCAGTACTTC.

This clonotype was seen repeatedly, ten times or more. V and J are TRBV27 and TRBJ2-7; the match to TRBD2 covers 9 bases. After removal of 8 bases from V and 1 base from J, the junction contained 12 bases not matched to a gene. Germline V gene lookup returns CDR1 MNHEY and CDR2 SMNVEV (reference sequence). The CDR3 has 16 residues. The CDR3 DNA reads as TGTGCCAGCGCGGGAGGGCGAAGCGGTTTATCCTACGAGCAGTACTTC. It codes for CASAGGRSGLSYEQYF.

The CDR3 spells CASSLRRGGNEQYF. The CDR3 region has the DNA TGCGCCAGCAGCTTGAGGAGGGGAGGCAACGAGCAGTACTTC. The rearrangement joins TRBV5-1 to TRBJ2-7; weak D call: TRBD2 (6 bases). Germline V lookup: CDR1 SGHRS, CDR2 YFSETQ. V lost 1 base, J lost 5 bases, and 13 bases lay in between. The CDR3 length is 14 residues.

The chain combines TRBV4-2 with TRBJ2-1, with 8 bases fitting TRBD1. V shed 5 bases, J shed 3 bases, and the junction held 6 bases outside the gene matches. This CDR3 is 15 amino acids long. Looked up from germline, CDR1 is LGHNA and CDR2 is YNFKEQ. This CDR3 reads CASSTSGTGYNEQFF. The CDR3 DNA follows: TGTGCCAGCAGCACCTCCGGGACAGGCTACAATGAGCAGTTCTTC.

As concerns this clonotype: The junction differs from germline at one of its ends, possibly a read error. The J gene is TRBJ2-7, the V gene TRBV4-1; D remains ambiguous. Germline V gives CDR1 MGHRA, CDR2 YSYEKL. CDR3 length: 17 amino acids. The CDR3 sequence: CASSQLLGVVTYYGQYF. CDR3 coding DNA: TGCGCCAGCAGCCAACTACTTGGGGTCGTTACCTACTACGGGCAGTACTTC.

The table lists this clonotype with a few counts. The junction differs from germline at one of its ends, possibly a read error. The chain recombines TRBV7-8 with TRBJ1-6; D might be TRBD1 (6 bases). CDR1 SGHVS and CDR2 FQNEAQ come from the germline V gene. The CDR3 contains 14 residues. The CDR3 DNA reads TGTGCCAGCAGCCCGGACAGTGGGAATTCACCCCCCCACTTT. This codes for CASSPDSGNSPPHF.

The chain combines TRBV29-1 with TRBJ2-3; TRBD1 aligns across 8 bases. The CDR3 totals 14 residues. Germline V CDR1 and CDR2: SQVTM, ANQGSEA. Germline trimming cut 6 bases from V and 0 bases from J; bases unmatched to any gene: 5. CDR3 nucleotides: TGCAGCGTCCAGGGGGCATCTAGCACAGATACGCAGTATTTT. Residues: CSVQGASSTDTQYF.

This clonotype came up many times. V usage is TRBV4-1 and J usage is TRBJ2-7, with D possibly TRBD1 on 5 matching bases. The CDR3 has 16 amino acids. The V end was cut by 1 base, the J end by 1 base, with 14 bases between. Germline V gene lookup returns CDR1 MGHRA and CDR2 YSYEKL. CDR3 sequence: CASSQGRTSKSYEQYF. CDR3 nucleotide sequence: TGCGCCAGCAGCCAAGGGCGGACATCTAAATCCTACGAGCAGTACTTC.

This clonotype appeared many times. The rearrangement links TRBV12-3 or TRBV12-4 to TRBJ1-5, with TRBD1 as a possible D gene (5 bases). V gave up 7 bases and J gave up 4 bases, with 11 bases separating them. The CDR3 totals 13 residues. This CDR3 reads CASTAGLNQPQHF. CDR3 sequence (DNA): TGTGCCAGCACCGCAGGGTTGAATCAGCCCCAGCATTTT.

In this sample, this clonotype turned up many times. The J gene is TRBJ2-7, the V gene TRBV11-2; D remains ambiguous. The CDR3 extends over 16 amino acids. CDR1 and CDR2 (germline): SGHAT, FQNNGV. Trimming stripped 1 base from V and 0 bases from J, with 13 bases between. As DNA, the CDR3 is TGTGCCAGCAGCTTAGTCTGGGCTAGAAGCTCCTACGAGCAGTACTTC. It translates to CASSLVWARSSYEQYF.

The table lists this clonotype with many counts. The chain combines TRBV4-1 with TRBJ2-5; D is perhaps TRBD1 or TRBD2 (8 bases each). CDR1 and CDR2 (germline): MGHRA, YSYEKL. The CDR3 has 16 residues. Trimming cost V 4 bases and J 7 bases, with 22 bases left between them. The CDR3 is CASSRIGQGLGGTQYF. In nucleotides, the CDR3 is TGCGCCAGCAGCCGTATTGGACAGGGACTAGGAGGGACCCAGTACTTC.

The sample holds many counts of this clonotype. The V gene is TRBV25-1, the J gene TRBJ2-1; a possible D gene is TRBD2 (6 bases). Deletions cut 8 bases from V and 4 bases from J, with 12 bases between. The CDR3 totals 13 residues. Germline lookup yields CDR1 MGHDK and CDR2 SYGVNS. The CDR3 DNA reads TGTGCCAGCGGAGGGACGGTGTACAATGAGCAGTTCTTC. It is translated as CASGGTVYNEQFF.

The CDR3 sequence: CSAETSGRGGEQFF. Written as DNA, the CDR3 is TGCAGTGCGGAGACTAGCGGGAGAGGGGGTGAGCAGTTCTTC. The chain uses TRBV20-1 and TRBJ2-1, with 12 positions matching TRBD2. Germline lookup yields CDR1 DFQATT and CDR2 SNEGSKA (reference sequence). This CDR3 is 14 amino acids long. J gave up 9 bases and V 6 bases, and 9 bases lay outside the gene matches.

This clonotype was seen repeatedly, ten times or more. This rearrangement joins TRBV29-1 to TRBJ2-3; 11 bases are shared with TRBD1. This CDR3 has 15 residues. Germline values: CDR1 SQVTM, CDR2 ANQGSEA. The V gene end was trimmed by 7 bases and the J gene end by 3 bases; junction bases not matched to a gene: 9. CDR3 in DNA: TGCAGCGCCCCGCAGGACAGGGGGCCGACAGATACGCAGTATTTT. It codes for CSAPQDRGPTDTQYF.

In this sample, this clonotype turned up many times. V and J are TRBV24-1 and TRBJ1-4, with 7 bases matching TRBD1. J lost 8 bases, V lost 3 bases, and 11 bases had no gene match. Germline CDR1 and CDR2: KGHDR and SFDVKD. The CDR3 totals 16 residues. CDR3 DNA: TGTGCCACCAGTGATGACTCCGCAGGGGGTGAGGAAAAACTGTTTTTT. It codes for CATSDDSAGGEEKLFF.

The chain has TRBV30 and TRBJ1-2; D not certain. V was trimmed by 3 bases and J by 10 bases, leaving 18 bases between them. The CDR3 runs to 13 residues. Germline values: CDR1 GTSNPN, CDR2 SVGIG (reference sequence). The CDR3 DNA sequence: TGTGCCTGGAGCGCTAATTCAGCCAGCGACTACACCTTC. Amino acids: CAWSANSASDYTF.

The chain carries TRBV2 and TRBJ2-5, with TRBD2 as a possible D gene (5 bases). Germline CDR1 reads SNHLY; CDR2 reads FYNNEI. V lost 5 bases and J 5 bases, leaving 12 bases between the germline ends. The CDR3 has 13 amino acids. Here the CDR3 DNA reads TGTGCCAGCAGTCCGGAGGTCTGGGAGACCCAGTACTTC. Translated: CASSPEVWETQYF.

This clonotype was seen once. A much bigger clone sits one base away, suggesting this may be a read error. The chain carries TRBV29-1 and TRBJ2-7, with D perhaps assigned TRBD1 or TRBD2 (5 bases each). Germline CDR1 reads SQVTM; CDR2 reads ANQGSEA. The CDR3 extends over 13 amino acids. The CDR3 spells CGVGDPTSYEQYF. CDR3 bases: TGCGGCGTAGGGGACCCAACAAGCTACGAGCAGTACTTC.

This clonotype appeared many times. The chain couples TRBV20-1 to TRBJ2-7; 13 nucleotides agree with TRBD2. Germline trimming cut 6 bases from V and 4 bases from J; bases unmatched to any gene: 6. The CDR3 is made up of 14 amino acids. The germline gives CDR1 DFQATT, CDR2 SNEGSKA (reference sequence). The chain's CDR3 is CSAMGLAGIYEQYF. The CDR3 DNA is TGCAGTGCCATGGGACTAGCGGGGATTTACGAGCAGTACTTC.

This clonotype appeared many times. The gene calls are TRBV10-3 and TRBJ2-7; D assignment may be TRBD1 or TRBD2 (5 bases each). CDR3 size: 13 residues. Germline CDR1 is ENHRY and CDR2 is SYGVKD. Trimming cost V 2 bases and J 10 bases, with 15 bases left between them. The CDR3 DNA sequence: TGTGCCATCAGTGAGGAGGGGATGGGAGAACAGTACTTC. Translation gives CAISEEGMGEQYF.

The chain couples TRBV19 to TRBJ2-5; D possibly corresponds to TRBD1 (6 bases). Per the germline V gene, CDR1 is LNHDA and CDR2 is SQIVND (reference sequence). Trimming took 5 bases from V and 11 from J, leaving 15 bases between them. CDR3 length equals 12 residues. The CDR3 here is CASSLQGTKQYF. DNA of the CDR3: TGTGCCAGTAGTCTCCAGGGGACCAAGCAGTACTTC. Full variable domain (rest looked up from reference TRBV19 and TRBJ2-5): DGGITQSPKYLFRKEGQNVTLSCEQNLNHDAMYWYRQDPGQGLRLIYYSQIVNDFQKGDIAEGYSVSREKKESFPLTVTSAQKNPTAFYLCASSLQGTKQYFGPGTRLLVL.

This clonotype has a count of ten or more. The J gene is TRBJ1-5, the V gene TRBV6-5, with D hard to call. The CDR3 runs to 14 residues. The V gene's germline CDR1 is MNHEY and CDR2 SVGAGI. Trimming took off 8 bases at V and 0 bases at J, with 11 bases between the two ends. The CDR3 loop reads CASWSGASNQPQHF. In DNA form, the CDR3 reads TGTGCCAGCTGGTCCGGAGCTAGCAATCAGCCCCAGCATTTT.

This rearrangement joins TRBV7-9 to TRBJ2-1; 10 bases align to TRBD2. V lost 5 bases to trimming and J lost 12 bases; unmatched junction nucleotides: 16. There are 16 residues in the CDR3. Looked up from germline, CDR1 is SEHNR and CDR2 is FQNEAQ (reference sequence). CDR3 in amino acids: CASSPGRAGGPLGQFF. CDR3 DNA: TGTGCCAGCAGCCCTGGTCGAGCGGGAGGGCCCTTAGGGCAGTTCTTC.

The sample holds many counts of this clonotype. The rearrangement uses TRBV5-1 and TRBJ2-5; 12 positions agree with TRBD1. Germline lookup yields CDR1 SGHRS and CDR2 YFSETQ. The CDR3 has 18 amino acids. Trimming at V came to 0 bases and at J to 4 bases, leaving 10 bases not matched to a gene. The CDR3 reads CASSLAFWWDRGPETQYF. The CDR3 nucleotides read TGCGCCAGCAGCTTGGCGTTTTGGTGGGACAGGGGGCCAGAGACCCAGTACTTC.

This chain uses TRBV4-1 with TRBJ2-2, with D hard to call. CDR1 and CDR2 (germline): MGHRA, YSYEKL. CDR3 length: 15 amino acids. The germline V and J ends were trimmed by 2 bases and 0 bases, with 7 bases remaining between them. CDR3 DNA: TGCGCCAGCAGCCAACCCTGGGCGAACACCGGGGAGCTGTTTTTT. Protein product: CASSQPWANTGELFF.